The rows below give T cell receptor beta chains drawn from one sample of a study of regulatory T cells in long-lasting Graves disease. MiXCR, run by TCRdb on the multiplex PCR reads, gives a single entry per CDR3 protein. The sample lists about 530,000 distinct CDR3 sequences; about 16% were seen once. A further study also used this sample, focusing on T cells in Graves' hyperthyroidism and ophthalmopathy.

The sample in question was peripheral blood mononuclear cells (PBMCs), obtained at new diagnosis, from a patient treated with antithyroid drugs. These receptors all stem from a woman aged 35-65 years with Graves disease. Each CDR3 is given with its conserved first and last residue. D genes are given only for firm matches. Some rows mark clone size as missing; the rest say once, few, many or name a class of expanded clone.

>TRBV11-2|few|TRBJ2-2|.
CASGRGRPGVTGELFF
TGTGCCAGCGGCCGAGGCAGACCTGGAGTAACCGGGGAGCTGTTTTTT
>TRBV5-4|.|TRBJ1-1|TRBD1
CASSLGTGVRAEAFF
TGTGCCAGCAGCTTGGGGACAGGGGTTCGGGCTGAAGCTTTCTTT
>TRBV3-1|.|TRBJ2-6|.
CASSQEYLSLNVLTF
TGTGCCAGCAGCCAGGAATACCTTTCTCTCAACGTCCTGACTTTC
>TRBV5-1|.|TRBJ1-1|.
CASSLGGDVGSTEAFF
TGCGCCAGCAGCTTGGGGGGGGATGTCGGGAGCACTGAAGCTTTCTTT
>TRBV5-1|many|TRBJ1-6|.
CASSLAGFTQSPLHF
TGCGCCAGCAGCTTGGCGGGATTCACCCAATCACCCCTCCACTTT
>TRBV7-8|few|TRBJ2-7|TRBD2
CASSLNPAGLDYEQYF
TGTGCCAGCAGCTTAAACCCCGCCGGACTAGACTACGAGCAGTACTTC
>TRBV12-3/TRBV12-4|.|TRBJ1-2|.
CASSFPNSYGYTF
TGTGCCAGCAGTTTCCCAAACTCCTATGGCTACACCTTC
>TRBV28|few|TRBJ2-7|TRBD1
CASSLFAGGTYEQYF
TGTGCCAGCAGTTTATTCGCAGGGGGCACCTACGAGCAGTACTTC
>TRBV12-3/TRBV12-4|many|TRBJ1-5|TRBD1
CASSHRDRVVSNQPQHF
TGTGCCAGCAGTCATCGGGACAGGGTGGTAAGCAATCAGCCCCAGCATTTT
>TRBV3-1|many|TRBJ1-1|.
CASSPSGDNTEAFF
TGTGCCAGCAGCCCCTCAGGGGATAACACTGAAGCTTTCTTT
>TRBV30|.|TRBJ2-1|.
CAWELFPTYNEQFF
TGTGCCTGGGAATTGTTCCCTACCTACAATGAGCAGTTCTTC
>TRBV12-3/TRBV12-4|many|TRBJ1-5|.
CASSPSVGQFNQPQHF
TGTGCCAGCAGTCCCTCGGTCGGACAATTCAATCAGCCCCAGCATTTT
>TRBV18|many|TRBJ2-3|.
CASSRGDITDTQYF
TGTGCCAGCTCACGCGGAGATATCACAGATACGCAGTATTTT
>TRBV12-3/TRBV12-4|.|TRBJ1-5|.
CASSSNRDRGQPQHF
TGTGCCAGCAGCTCGAACCGTGACAGAGGGCAGCCCCAGCATTTT
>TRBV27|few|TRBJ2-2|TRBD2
CASSFLGLADYTGELFF
TGTGCCAGCAGTTTCCTGGGACTAGCGGACTACACCGGGGAGCTGTTTTTT
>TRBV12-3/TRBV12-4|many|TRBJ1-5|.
CASSLGSRGDQPQHF
TGTGCCAGCAGTTTGGGTTCTCGGGGGGATCAGCCCCAGCATTTT